This TCR beta chain was sequenced for a study of blood T cells in healthy people across ages. CDR3 length: 12 amino acids. The V gene end was trimmed by 6 bases and the J gene end by 6 bases; junction bases not matched to a gene: 8. Germline V gene sequence: CDR1 SQVTM, CDR2 ANQGSEA. A second PCR of 7 to 11 cycles used a sample-barcoded 5' primer and a J-beta primer mix. From the 5' RACE reads, TCRdb called clonotypes with MiXCR, one entry per CDR3 protein. Of around 750,000 distinct CDR3 sequences detected, about 53% appear once; the ten largest clones hold about 38%. The specimen sequenced was blood. The receptor comes from a man at least 80 years old in good health. The chain is built from TRBV29-1 and TRBJ2-7, with 7 bases that match TRBD2. The CDR3 nucleotides read TGCAGCGTAACGGGGGGTAGGAGCGAGCAGTACTTC. Translating it yields CSVTGGRSEQYF.